This TCR beta chain is drawn from a study of CD8+CD57+ T cells in acquired aplastic anemia. Across the whole study: Recorded DNA amounts for sorted CD4+ and CD8+ cells had an average of 3.2 ug.

With regard to this clonotype: Its specificity is not known.

Findings of the study overall: Patient and control CD8+ Simpson's diversity was not significantly different. Patients had roughly 29 CD8+ CDR3 sequences in common with controls (the shared set).

V lost 3 bases and J 5 bases, leaving 14 bases between the germline ends. The CDR3 is 15 residues long. Germline values: CDR1 KGHDR, CDR2 SFDVKD. Genomic DNA served as template for TCR beta VDJ and CDR3 profiling. TCRdb re-analysed the reads in MiXCR, keeping a single row per CDR3 protein. The table records some 130,000 distinct CDR3 sequences, about 40% of them present only once. The sequence came from a human donor in good health, serving as a control. Sequences were obtained from sorted CD4+, CD8+, or CD8+CD57+ T cells (not recorded which) from PBMCs. The chain couples TRBV24-1 to TRBJ2-3; D is undetermined. CDR3 nucleotides: TGTGCCACCAGTGATACTACCTCTAGGGAAGATACGCAGTATTTT. This translates into CATSDTTSREDTQYF.